The 28 T cell receptor beta chains reported below all come from one sample, sequenced in a study of CD8+ T cells in alopecia areata. Sequencing used cDNA as its template, made by extracting RNA and reverse transcribing it. Clones were read by immunoSEQ multiplex PCR, and TCRdb kept only the in-frame ones, dropping some. This table holds 180,000 or so clones, roughly 66% found once. Sequenced material: CD8+ T cells sorted from blood, taken at week 0. All receptors derive from a human donor with alopecia areata.

The rearrangement links TRBV6-1 to TRBJ1-5; TRBD1 is a possible D gene (5 bases). The CDR3 is made up of 15 amino acids. Looked up from germline, CDR1 is MNHNS and CDR2 is SASEGT. The V gene lost 5 bases and the J gene lost 3 bases, with 14 bases spanning the gap. The CDR3 protein is CASSSRWGLNQPQHF. The CDR3 DNA is TGTGCCAGCAGTAGTCGCTGGGGCCTCAATCAGCCCCAGCATTTT.

The gene calls are TRBV30 and TRBJ2-2, with TRBD1 identical over 9 bases. CDR1 and CDR2 from the germline V gene are GTSNPN and SVGIG (reference sequence). This CDR3 comprises 13 residues. V lost 4 bases to trimming and J lost 6 bases; unmatched junction nucleotides: 3. CDR3 in amino acids: CAWNTGGSGELFF. For the CDR3, the DNA is TGTGCCTGGAATACAGGGGGCTCCGGGGAGCTGTTTTTT.

With respect to this clone: The germline gene is not matched at one end of the junction; a read error may be the cause. The V call is TRBV7-9, the J call TRBJ1-6, with a weak D call TRBD1 (5 bases). Per germline, CDR1 SEHNR and CDR2 FQNEAQ (reference sequence). CDR3 length: 17 amino acids. The CDR3 protein is CASSIAQGEPEGSPLHF. CDR3 DNA: TGTGCCAGCAGCATAGCCCAGGGAGAGCCCGAGGGTTCACCCCTCCACTTT.

The gene calls are TRBV13 and TRBJ1-1; D gene unclear. There are 13 residues in the CDR3. Germline CDR1 and CDR2: PRHDT and FYEKMQ (reference sequence). V dropped 1 base and J dropped 1 base, with 4 bases sitting between them. CDR3 nucleotides: TGTGCCAGCAGCTTAGATGAGAACACTGAAGCTTTCTTT. Translating it yields CASSLDENTEAFF.

This sequence joins TRBV11-2 and TRBJ2-5; D is perhaps TRBD2 (5 bases). Germline V gene data show CDR1 as SGHAT and CDR2 as FQNNGV. Trimming removed 0 bases from V and 7 bases from J, with 6 bases in between. The CDR3 totals 12 residues. The DNA for the CDR3 is TGTGCCAGCAGCTTAGAGGGGAGGACCCAGTACTTC. Translating gives CASSLEGRTQYF. The variable domain in full, completed from reference TRBV11-2 and TRBJ2-5, reads EAGVAQSPRYKIIEKRQSVAFWCNPISGHATLYWYQQILGQGPKLLIQFQNNGVVDDSQLPKDRFSAERLKGVDSTLKIQPAKLEDSAVYLCASSLEGRTQYFGPGTRLLVL.

The chain couples TRBV6-5 to TRBJ1-1, with D tentatively TRBD1 (5 bases). This CDR3 has 13 residues. The ends were cut back, 4 bases at V and 0 bases at J, with 6 bases in the middle. Germline CDR1 MNHEY, CDR2 SVGAGI. DNA for the CDR3: TGTGCCAGCAGTTCCAGGGTGAACACTGAAGCTTTCTTT. Protein: CASSSRVNTEAFF.

This sequence joins TRBV11-2 and TRBJ2-7, with D maybe TRBD2 (6 bases). The CDR3 extends over 13 amino acids. The germline V gene encodes CDR1 SGHAT and CDR2 FQNNGV. V gave up 5 bases and J gave up 1 base, with 9 bases separating them. CDR3 amino acids: CASSHSGSYEQYF. CDR3 DNA sequence: TGTGCCAGCAGCCATAGCGGTTCCTACGAGCAGTACTTC.

The J gene is TRBJ2-2, the V gene TRBV10-3, with D hard to call. V shed 6 bases and J shed 4 bases, with 12 bases lying between them. The CDR3 is 14 amino acids. CDR1 is ENHRY and CDR2 is SYGVKD in the germline V gene. CDR3: CAISTEEPTGELFF. CDR3 nucleotides: TGTGCCATCAGCACCGAAGAACCCACCGGGGAGCTGTTTTTT.

This chain joins TRBV15 and TRBJ2-7; D possibly corresponds to TRBD1 (5 bases). With 3 bases removed from V and 3 bases from J, the gap between germline ends came to 18 bases. CDR1 and CDR2 from the germline V gene are LNHNV and YYDKDF (reference sequence). The CDR3 consists of 16 residues. As DNA, the CDR3 is TGTGCCACCAGCAGCCGCCTATCGGATAGGGGCTACGAGCAGTACTTC. This codes for CATSSRLSDRGYEQYF.

This clone was counted once. This chain uses TRBV5-6 with TRBJ1-1; D not resolved. Trimming shortened V by 4 bases and J by 0 bases, and 10 bases separated the two germline ends. The CDR3 covers 14 residues. Germline CDR1 and CDR2: SGHDT and YYEEEE. The DNA of the CDR3 is TGTGCCAGCAGCGGTAGGAGGGTGAACACTGAAGCTTTCTTT. It codes for CASSGRRVNTEAFF.

This clone was seen a few times. This chain connects TRBV7-9 to TRBJ1-1; 7 bases align to TRBD1. The CDR3 is made up of 14 amino acids. The germline V gene encodes CDR1 SEHNR and CDR2 FQNEAQ (reference sequence). V was pared by 5 bases and J by 1 base, with 4 bases of the junction left unmatched. CDR3 sequence: CASSVRGKNTEAFF. Here the CDR3 DNA reads TGTGCCAGCAGCGTCAGGGGGAAGAACACTGAAGCTTTCTTT.

The rearrangement uses TRBV15 and TRBJ1-5, with D possibly matching TRBD1 (6 bases). CDR1 and CDR2 (germline): LNHNV, YYDKDF (reference sequence). The CDR3 spans 15 residues. V lost 1 base to trimming and J lost 7 bases, with 14 bases between them. CDR3 in amino acids: CATSRATGQGQPQHF. CDR3 DNA: TGTGCCACCAGCAGAGCCACAGGGCAGGGGCAGCCCCAGCATTTT.

The V gene is TRBV4-2, the J gene TRBJ2-3, with D possibly being TRBD2 (6 bases). V was trimmed by 0 bases and J by 3 bases, leaving 13 bases between them. Germline lookup yields CDR1 LGHNA and CDR2 YNFKEQ. This CDR3 spans 16 amino acids. CDR3 loop: CASSQDFGGETDTQYF. DNA of the CDR3: TGTGCCAGCAGCCAAGATTTTGGAGGGGAGACAGATACGCAGTATTTT.

This clone was observed at least ten times. The gene calls are TRBV6-1 and TRBJ1-2, with TRBD1 matching 7 bases. The CDR3 is 12 amino acids. Germline values: CDR1 MNHNS, CDR2 SASEGT. V shed 10 bases, J shed 7 bases, and the junction held 9 bases outside the gene matches. CDR3 in amino acids: CATKWGTAGYTF. The CDR3 region has the DNA TGTGCCACCAAATGGGGGACAGCTGGCTACACCTTC.

This clone has only a few counts. This chain connects TRBV7-9 to TRBJ1-2, with D maybe TRBD1 (5 bases). The V and J ends lost 7 bases and 2 bases respectively, with 11 bases between them. This CDR3 region has 13 residues. Per the germline V gene, CDR1 is SEHNR and CDR2 is FQNEAQ (reference sequence). CDR3 nucleotide sequence: TGTGCCAGCAACGACGACAGAAACTATGGCTACACCTTC. Translation gives CASNDDRNYGYTF.

This clone has a handful of counts. The rearrangement links TRBV13 to TRBJ1-4, with 10 positions matching TRBD1. The V and J ends lost 4 bases and 8 bases, in that order; junction bases with no gene match: 7. The CDR3 spans 15 residues. From germline, CDR1 is PRHDT and CDR2 FYEKMQ (reference sequence). The CDR3 DNA reads TGTGCCAGCAGCTCGGAGCTGGACAGGGGGGAAAAACTGTTTTTT. It encodes CASSSELDRGEKLFF.

The chain joins TRBV4-1 to TRBJ2-5; D may match TRBD1 or TRBD2 (5 bases each). The CDR3 covers 16 residues. The V end lost 5 bases, the J end lost 3 bases, and 19 bases lay between the germline ends. Germline CDR1 is MGHRA and CDR2 is YSYEKL. CDR3 loop: CASSLTGTMLEETQYF. CDR3 coding DNA: TGCGCCAGCAGCTTAACCGGGACGATGCTAGAAGAGACCCAGTACTTC.

The chain has TRBV10-3 and TRBJ1-6, with 8 bases lining up with TRBD1. The CDR3 is made up of 16 amino acids. Germline CDR1 is ENHRY and CDR2 is SYGVKD. The ends lost 3 bases at V and 6 bases at J; junction bases unmatched: 7. The DNA for the CDR3 is TGTGCCATCAGTGAACAGGGGGATTACATTAATTCACCCCTCCACTTT. This codes for CAISEQGDYINSPLHF.

The chain recombines TRBV4-1 with TRBJ1-1; D perhaps matches TRBD1 (5 bases). CDR1 MGHRA and CDR2 YSYEKL come from the germline V gene. The CDR3 covers 14 residues. Trimming left V 3 bases short and J 1 base short, with 9 bases between. The CDR3 DNA is TGCGCCAGCAGCCATCTAAGGGGGAACACTGAAGCTTTCTTT. Encoded protein: CASSHLRGNTEAFF.

This clone was seen a handful of times. V and J are TRBV29-1 and TRBJ2-7; TRBD2 is a possible D gene (5 bases). The CDR3 consists of 11 residues. With 3 bases removed from V and 5 bases from J, the gap between germline ends came to 8 bases. CDR1 and CDR2 (germline): SQVTM, ANQGSEA. CDR3 coding DNA: TGCAGCGTTGATCCCGGGGACGAGCAGTACTTC. Its protein product is CSVDPGDEQYF.

V and J are TRBV30 and TRBJ2-7, with TRBD1 as a possible D gene (6 bases). There are 13 residues in the CDR3. CDR1 is GTSNPN, CDR2 SVGIG, per germline (reference sequence). Trimming took off 1 base at V and 3 bases at J, with 10 bases between the two ends. The CDR3 DNA is TGTGCCTGGAGTGAGGGGGTCCGCTACGAGCAGTACTTC. Translation: CAWSEGVRYEQYF. Full variable domain (missing parts from reference TRBV30 and TRBJ2-7): SQTIHQWPATLVQPVGSPLSLECTVEGTSNPNLYWYRQAAGRGLQLLFYSVGIGQISSEVPQNLSASRPQDRQFILSSKKLLLSDSGFYLCAWSEGVRYEQYFGPGTRLTVT.

The chain employs TRBV27 and TRBJ2-7; D is uncertain. This CDR3 spans 14 amino acids. Germline CDR1 reads MNHEY; CDR2 reads SMNVEV (reference sequence). V lost 2 bases and J 2 bases, leaving 10 bases between the germline ends. The CDR3 here is CASSLASRTYEQYF. Written as DNA, the CDR3 is TGTGCCAGCAGTTTAGCATCTAGGACCTACGAGCAGTACTTC.

V is TRBV2 and J is TRBJ2-2; D gene ambiguous. The CDR3 totals 14 residues. The V end was cut by 1 base, the J end by 3 bases, with 6 bases between. Germline V gene lookup returns CDR1 SNHLY and CDR2 FYNNEI. Here the CDR3 reads CASSEGRYTGELFF. Here the CDR3 DNA reads TGTGCCAGCAGTGAAGGGCGGTACACCGGGGAGCTGTTTTTT.

The V and J genes are TRBV5-1 and TRBJ2-5; maybe TRBD1 (5 bases). CDR1 and CDR2 (germline): SGHRS, YFSETQ. V was clipped by 4 bases and J by 1 base, with 20 bases between them. The CDR3 is 17 amino acids. Here the CDR3 reads CASSRKPTEVIQETQYF. CDR3 DNA: TGCGCCAGCAGCCGTAAACCGACAGAGGTTATCCAAGAGACCCAGTACTTC. Looking up the rest from reference TRBV5-1 and TRBJ2-5 gives the full variable domain: KAGVTQTPRYLIKTRGQQVTLSCSPISGHRSVSWYQQTPGQGLQFLFEYFSETQRNKGNFPGRFSGRQFSNSRSEMNVSTLELGDSALYLCASSRKPTEVIQETQYFGPGTRLLVL.

The chain carries TRBV2 and TRBJ2-3, with 8 bases lining up with TRBD1. Germline CDR1 and CDR2: SNHLY and FYNNEI. The CDR3 totals 16 residues. Trimming cost V 1 base and J 3 bases; bases outside gene matches: 6. The CDR3 loop reads CASSEDGDRLTDTQYF. The DNA for the CDR3 is TGTGCCAGCAGTGAAGATGGGGACAGGCTAACAGATACGCAGTATTTT.

This clone was seen once. The CDR3 DNA sequence: TGTGCCAGCAGCGGAGGACAGATTAATTCACCCCTCCACTTT. This gives the protein CASSGGQINSPLHF. V is TRBV5-6 and J is TRBJ1-6; TRBD1 might be the D (6 bases). V was pared by 4 bases and J by 6 bases, with 11 bases between. This CDR3 spans 14 amino acids. Germline CDR1 SGHDT, CDR2 YYEEEE.

The V call is TRBV30, the J call TRBJ2-1; TRBD1 matches at 7 bases. V dropped 4 bases and J dropped 2; count of bases not matched to a gene: 5. Germline CDR1 GTSNPN, CDR2 SVGIG (reference sequence). This CDR3 is 14 amino acids long. CDR3 bases: TGTGCCTGGAAGCAGGGACAGCCCTACAATGAGCAGTTCTTC. Protein sequence: CAWKQGQPYNEQFF.

This clone was counted once. This sequence joins TRBV29-1 and TRBJ2-2; D uncertain. Germline CDR1 SQVTM, CDR2 ANQGSEA. The V and J ends lost 7 bases and 1 base respectively, with 16 bases between them. The CDR3 length is 15 residues. The CDR3 reads CSASFGSVNTGELFF. Here the CDR3 DNA reads TGCAGCGCCTCTTTCGGGTCGGTGAACACCGGGGAGCTGTTTTTT.